This TCR beta chain was identified in a study of T cells in Graves' hyperthyroidism and ophthalmopathy. Ophthalmopathy patients showed a Clinical Activity Score of at least 3, NOSPECS grade of at least 4 and duration under 3 months. J was trimmed by 3 bases and V by 5 bases; bases with no gene match: 5. The CDR3 contains 15 residues. From germline, CDR1 is MRHNA and CDR2 SNTAGT. Amplification of TCR beta CDR3 regions used RNA as the template. RT-PCR in the first round (using the HTBI primer set) targeted the TCR CDR3. TCRdb called the multiplex PCR reads again in MiXCR, with one record for every CDR3 protein. The repertoire includes hundreds of thousands of distinct CDR3 sequences, 24% of them detected once, and 11% sits in the top ten.

Material for sequencing was blood. The receptor's source is a woman under 40 with Graves' ophthalmopathy. The chain is built from TRBV6-4 and TRBJ2-2, with 8 bases fitting TRBD1. This chain's CDR3 is CASSSGGGDTGELFF. As DNA, the CDR3 is TGTGCCAGCAGTTCAGGGGGCGGCGACACCGGGGAGCTGTTTTTT.